These 32 T cell receptor beta chains originate from one sample sequenced in a study of blood T cell repertoires in COVID-19 (TCRdb year 2020). Library prep was done by the immunoSEQ multiplex PCR assay. TCRdb mirrors the immuneACCESS table, restricted to in-frame sequences. Some clones are absent from its copies; in checked studies, under half trace to an unresolved V gene, and the reason for the others is unknown. The sample data list a few hundred thousand clones, and 85% to 90% of these were observed just once. The top ten clones comprise 1.5% to 2% of the sample. The material sequenced was PBMCs or T cells enriched from blood (not recorded which). Receptors were obtained from a woman in her thirties who had recovered from COVID-19.

V usage is TRBV29-1 and J usage is TRBJ1-1, with D hard to call. Trimming left V 8 bases short and J 7 bases short, with 14 bases between. CDR3 size: 11 residues. Germline values: CDR1 SQVTM, CDR2 ANQGSEA. CDR3 bases: TGCAGCTTTGGGCGAACGGGTGAAGCTTTCTTT. Its protein product is CSFGRTGEAFF.

The V call is TRBV28, the J call TRBJ2-7; no firm D call. The CDR3 has 13 residues. CDR1 and CDR2 (germline): MDHEN, SYDVKM. The V and J ends lost 3 bases and 1 base respectively, with 7 bases between them. In DNA form, the CDR3 reads TGTGCCAGCAGTTTTTTACGGTCCTACGAGCAGTACTTC. Translated: CASSFLRSYEQYF.

The V and J genes are TRBV5-1 and TRBJ1-6, with TRBD1 matching 7 bases. V shed 0 bases, J shed 8 bases, and the junction held 2 bases outside the gene matches. Per germline, CDR1 SGHRS and CDR2 YFSETQ. This CDR3 has 14 amino acids. The CDR3 nucleotides are TGCGCCAGCAGCTTGGTTCAGGGGGATTCACCCCTCCACTTT. This sequence encodes CASSLVQGDSPLHF.

This chain uses TRBV12-5 with TRBJ2-1; possibly TRBD2 for D (5 bases). Per germline, CDR1 LGHNT and CDR2 FRNRAP. Trimming cost V 2 bases and J 4 bases, with 21 bases left between them. CDR3 size: 18 residues. The CDR3 DNA follows: TGTGCTAGTGGTTTGCCCCGCCTCACGAGGGCAGGATACAATGAGCAGTTCTTC. This encodes CASGLPRLTRAGYNEQFF.

The V gene is TRBV6-6, the J gene TRBJ2-1; D ambiguous. The germline CDR1 and CDR2 sequences are MNHNY and SVGAGI (reference sequence). This CDR3 has 15 amino acids. V shed 1 base and J shed 0 bases, with 7 bases lying between them. CDR3 protein: CASSYFRSSYNEQFF. In nucleotides, the CDR3 is TGTGCCAGCAGTTACTTTCGGAGCTCCTACAATGAGCAGTTCTTC.

The chain employs TRBV9 and TRBJ2-1; TRBD2 might be the D (5 bases). V lost 4 bases and J lost 8, with 22 bases in between. Per germline, CDR1 SGDLS and CDR2 YYNGEE. This CDR3 has 16 residues. The CDR3 reads CASSTNAGLSWDEQFF. The CDR3 nucleotides read TGTGCCAGCAGCACAAATGCGGGCCTCTCCTGGGATGAGCAGTTCTTC.

V and J are TRBV7-2 and TRBJ1-1; 9 bases match TRBD1. J was trimmed by 5 bases and V by 5 bases; bases with no gene match: 9. Germline V lookup: CDR1 SGHTA, CDR2 FQGNSA. The CDR3 has 15 residues. CDR3: CASSRWTGVMTEAFF. CDR3 bases: TGTGCCAGCAGCCGCTGGACAGGGGTGATGACTGAAGCTTTCTTT. Together with reference TRBV7-2 and TRBJ1-1, the CDR3 gives the full variable domain: GAGVSQSPSNKVTEKGKDVELRCDPISGHTALYWYRQSLGQGLEFLIYFQGNSAPDKSGLPSDRFSAERTGGSVSTLTIQRTQQEDSAVYLCASSRWTGVMTEAFFGQGTRLTVV.

This clone has only one observation. The gene calls are TRBV7-2 and TRBJ1-5, with a weak D call TRBD1 (5 bases). CDR3 length equals 14 residues. Germline V gene data show CDR1 as SGHTA and CDR2 as FQGNSA. Trimming pared 1 base from V and 6 bases from J, leaving 10 bases between. CDR3 protein: CASSLVGGTQPQHF. The CDR3, as DNA: TGTGCCAGCAGCTTAGTTGGGGGGACTCAGCCCCAGCATTTT.

The chain links TRBV30 to TRBJ1-2; 7 bases agree with TRBD1. Germline V gene data show CDR1 as GTSNPN and CDR2 as SVGIG (reference sequence). V trimming: 1 base; J trimming: 3 bases; junction bases outside the gene matches: 5. This CDR3 is built from 14 residues. Written as DNA, the CDR3 is TGTGCCTGGAGTGGGGGACAGAATTACTATGGCTACACCTTC. This sequence encodes CAWSGGQNYYGYTF.

In DNA, the CDR3 is TGTGCCAGCAGTGCCTTCGAGGGCTCCTATAATTCACCCCTCCACTTT. Translated, it gives CASSAFEGSYNSPLHF. The chain recombines TRBV6-1 with TRBJ1-6, with unresolved D. There are 16 residues in the CDR3. V gave up 4 bases and J gave up 0 bases, with 10 bases separating them. The germline V gene encodes CDR1 MNHNS and CDR2 SASEGT.

This clone was detected a few times. In DNA, the CDR3 is TGTGCCAGTAGCTCCCTTGCGGCTAGCGAGCAGTACTTC. It yields the protein CASSSLAASEQYF. The rearrangement links TRBV19 to TRBJ2-7; no reliable D call. Per the germline V gene, CDR1 is LNHDA and CDR2 is SQIVND (reference sequence). V lost 6 bases and J 6 bases, leaving 15 bases between the germline ends. The CDR3 has 13 amino acids.

CDR3 nucleotide sequence: TGTGCCAGCAGCCCATTAAGCCGGGGAGGGGGTGGCTACACCTTC. Protein product: CASSPLSRGGGGYTF. The J gene is TRBJ1-2, the V gene TRBV28, with D possibly matching TRBD1 (6 bases). V lost 6 bases to trimming and J lost 7 bases, with 21 bases between them. Germline values: CDR1 MDHEN, CDR2 SYDVKM. The CDR3 consists of 15 residues.

V usage is TRBV3-1 (or the pseudogene TRBV3-2) and J usage is TRBJ2-1; D may be TRBD1 (6 bases). Germline V gene lookup returns CDR1 LGHDT and CDR2 YNNKEL (reference sequence). This CDR3 region has 18 residues. Trimming cost V 1 base and J 0 bases, with 16 bases left between them. This chain's CDR3 is CASSQVSRTESSYNEQFF. In nucleotides, the CDR3 is TGTGCCAGCAGCCAAGTAAGTAGGACAGAAAGCTCCTACAATGAGCAGTTCTTC.

V usage is TRBV5-4 and J usage is TRBJ2-4; TRBD2 matches at 7 bases. J lost 1 base, V lost 4 bases, and 8 bases had no gene match. Looked up from germline, CDR1 is SGHNT and CDR2 is YYREEE (reference sequence). The CDR3 is 16 residues long. The CDR3 sequence: CASSNPVGGAKNIQYF. As DNA, the CDR3 is TGTGCCAGCAGCAACCCGGTCGGGGGGGCCAAAAACATTCAGTACTTC.

The V gene is TRBV28, the J gene TRBJ2-5, with D tentatively TRBD1 (8 bases). Germline assignment: CDR1 MDHEN and CDR2 SYDVKM. CDR3 length: 15 amino acids. Trimming pared 5 bases from V and 5 bases from J, leaving 18 bases between. The CDR3: CASSNEQGGVETQYF. CDR3 DNA: TGTGCCAGCAGTAATGAACAGGGGGGGGTTGAGACCCAGTACTTC.

The CDR3 protein is CASSFRQGSTGELFF. The CDR3 DNA reads as TGTGCCAGCAGCTTCCGGCAGGGGAGCACCGGGGAGCTGTTTTTT. V and J are TRBV7-9 and TRBJ2-2, with D perhaps TRBD1 (6 bases). Germline V gene sequence: CDR1 SEHNR, CDR2 FQNEAQ (reference sequence). Trimming took 3 bases from V and 4 from J, leaving 12 bases between them. This CDR3 has 15 amino acids.

The chain employs TRBV6-4 and TRBJ2-2; D perhaps matches TRBD2 (6 bases). Trimming removed 4 bases at V and 4 bases at J, with 13 bases between. Germline V gene data show CDR1 as MRHNA and CDR2 as SNTAGT. The CDR3 length is 15 residues. CDR3 region: CASSVLAGPTGELFF. The CDR3 region has the DNA TGTGCCAGCAGTGTGCTTGCGGGACCCACCGGGGAGCTGTTTTTT.

This clone was seen a handful of times. The gene calls are TRBV27 and TRBJ1-1; D not certain. Trimming stripped 6 bases from V and 0 bases from J, with 14 bases between. The CDR3 totals 15 residues. Germline V gene lookup returns CDR1 MNHEY and CDR2 SMNVEV (reference sequence). The CDR3 coding sequence is TGTGCCAGCAGCTCCTCTTCGAGGGTGAACACTGAAGCTTTCTTT. Protein: CASSSSSRVNTEAFF.

This clone was seen a single time. This sequence joins TRBV10-3 and TRBJ1-1; D remains ambiguous. The germline gives CDR1 ENHRY, CDR2 SYGVKD. With 4 bases removed from V and 0 bases from J, the gap between germline ends came to 15 bases. The CDR3 spans 16 residues. The CDR3, as DNA: TGTGCCATCAGTGCGGCGCCAGGCACCATGAACACTGAAGCTTTCTTT. Protein sequence: CAISAAPGTMNTEAFF.

The CDR3 loop reads CASLQGLTYEQYF. The CDR3 DNA reads TGTGCCAGCCTCCAGGGGCTTACCTACGAGCAGTACTTC. The chain has TRBV6-6 and TRBJ2-7; D possibly corresponds to TRBD1 (6 bases). CDR1 and CDR2 from the germline V gene are MNHNY and SVGAGI (reference sequence). Trimming cost V 8 bases and J 2 bases, with 13 bases left between them. The CDR3 totals 13 residues.

The chain couples TRBV6-5 to TRBJ1-6, with TRBD1 identical over 8 bases. V shed 4 bases, J shed 9 bases, and the junction held 8 bases outside the gene matches. This CDR3 spans 15 amino acids. CDR1 and CDR2 from the germline V gene are MNHEY and SVGAGI. DNA for the CDR3: TGTGCCAGCAGTTTCCAGGGGGCAAGTGGTTCACCCCTCCACTTT. This sequence encodes CASSFQGASGSPLHF.

V gene TRBV5-4 combines with J gene TRBJ2-5; 15 bases are shared with TRBD2. The CDR3 sequence is 17 residues long. The trim removed 2 bases at V and 4 bases at J, leaving 6 bases unmatched. The germline V gene encodes CDR1 SGHNT and CDR2 YYREEE (reference sequence). The CDR3 DNA sequence: TGTGCCAGCAGCTTCCGATGGACTAGCGGGGGGGGAGAGACCCAGTACTTC. The encoded protein is CASSFRWTSGGGETQYF.

The CDR3 bases are TGTGCCAGCAGGGTGAGTGGGAGCCCGAGGAATGGCTACACCTTC. It translates to CASRVSGSPRNGYTF. This chain joins TRBV27 and TRBJ1-2; no clear D gene. V lost 6 bases, J lost 6 bases, and 20 bases lay in between. In germline, CDR1 is MNHEY, CDR2 SMNVEV (reference sequence). The CDR3 is made up of 15 amino acids.

This rearrangement joins TRBV27 to TRBJ2-5; 9 bases agree with TRBD1. This CDR3 spans 16 amino acids. Germline lookup yields CDR1 MNHEY and CDR2 SMNVEV (reference sequence). V was pared by 4 bases and J by 5 bases, with 11 bases of the junction left unmatched. CDR3 coding DNA: TGTGCCAGCAGTTCTCGGACTGGGACAGGGATGGAGACCCAGTACTTC. It yields the protein CASSSRTGTGMETQYF.

J is TRBJ1-4 and V is TRBV5-1, with D tentatively TRBD1 (5 bases). The V end lost 0 bases, the J end lost 4 bases, and 13 bases lay between the germline ends. The CDR3 totals 16 residues. Germline loops: CDR1 SGHRS, CDR2 YFSETQ. The CDR3 region is CASSLAPTAYNEKLFF. The CDR3 bases are TGCGCCAGCAGCTTGGCCCCGACAGCCTATAATGAAAAACTGTTTTTT.

V usage is TRBV5-6 and J usage is TRBJ1-2; D not resolved. The germline V and J ends were trimmed by 0 bases and 1 base, with 7 bases remaining between them. CDR1 and CDR2 (germline): SGHDT, YYEEEE. This CDR3 is 14 amino acids long. CDR3 sequence reads: CASSLGHRNYGYTF. CDR3 in DNA: TGTGCCAGCAGCTTGGGACATCGTAACTATGGCTACACCTTC.

The CDR3 here is CASGGFSWSYEQYF. The CDR3 DNA sequence: TGTGCCAGCGGAGGGTTTAGCTGGTCCTACGAGCAGTACTTC. The rearrangement links TRBV27 to TRBJ2-7, with D perhaps TRBD2 (6 bases). The CDR3 contains 14 residues. The germline gives CDR1 MNHEY, CDR2 SMNVEV (reference sequence). The V gene lost 8 bases and the J gene lost 1 base, with 15 bases spanning the gap.

DNA of the CDR3: TGTGCCAGTAGTCCCCGCGCTAATGAAAAACTGTTTTTT. Translation gives CASSPRANEKLFF. The chain carries TRBV19 and TRBJ1-4; no clear D. The CDR3 runs 13 residues. The V gene lost 5 bases and the J gene lost 3 bases, with 7 bases spanning the gap. CDR1 and CDR2 (germline): LNHDA, SQIVND (reference sequence).

The chain joins TRBV5-1 to TRBJ2-5; D uncertain. The germline V gene has CDR1 SGHRS and CDR2 YFSETQ. The CDR3 has 13 amino acids. V lost 5 bases and J 4 bases, leaving 12 bases between the germline ends. The CDR3 protein is CASSLAAGETQYF. The CDR3 nucleotides are TGCGCCAGCAGTTTAGCTGCCGGAGAGACCCAGTACTTC.

The sample holds one count of this clone. The genes are TRBV5-1 and TRBJ2-7; 10 positions match TRBD1. Losses at the gene ends were 1 base for V and 2 bases for J; bases not matched to a gene: 6. Looked up from germline, CDR1 is SGHRS and CDR2 is YFSETQ. This CDR3 has 16 amino acids. CDR3 nucleotide sequence: TGCGCCAGCAGCTTGCCCCCTGGGACAGGGGCCTACGAGCAGTACTTC. Translating it yields CASSLPPGTGAYEQYF.

The chain carries TRBV12-3 or TRBV12-4 and TRBJ2-5; a possible D gene is TRBD2 (5 bases). Between the trimmed V and J ends, which lost 6 bases and 2 bases, there was a span of 10 bases. CDR3 length equals 13 residues. The CDR3 sequence is CASSRLTQETQYF. The CDR3 coding sequence is TGTGCCAGCAGCCGACTAACACAAGAGACCCAGTACTTC.

The V call is TRBV6-4, the J call TRBJ2-1; 7 nucleotides align to TRBD1. CDR1 is MRHNA, CDR2 SNTAGT, per germline. This CDR3 is built from 14 residues. V trimming: 5 bases; J trimming: 4 bases; junction bases outside the gene matches: 5. CDR3 in DNA: TGTGCCAGCAGTCGGACAGGTTCTTACAATGAGCAGTTCTTC. It specifies CASSRTGSYNEQFF.